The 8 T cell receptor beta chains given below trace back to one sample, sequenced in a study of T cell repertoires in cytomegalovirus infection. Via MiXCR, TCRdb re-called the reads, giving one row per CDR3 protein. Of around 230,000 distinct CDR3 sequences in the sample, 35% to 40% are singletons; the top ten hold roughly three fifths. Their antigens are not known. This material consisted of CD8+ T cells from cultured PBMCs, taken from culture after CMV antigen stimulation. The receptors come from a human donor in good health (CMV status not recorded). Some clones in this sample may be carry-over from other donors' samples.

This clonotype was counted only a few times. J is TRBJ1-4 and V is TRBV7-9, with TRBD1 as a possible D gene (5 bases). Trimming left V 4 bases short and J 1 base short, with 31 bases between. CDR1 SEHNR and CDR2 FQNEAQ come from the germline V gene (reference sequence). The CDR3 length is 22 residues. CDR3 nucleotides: TGTGCCAGCAGCTCAGTAGGACGAGGGACGGCGGCGTCTACAAGAACTAATGAAAAACTGTTTTTT. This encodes CASSSVGRGTAASTRTNEKLFF.

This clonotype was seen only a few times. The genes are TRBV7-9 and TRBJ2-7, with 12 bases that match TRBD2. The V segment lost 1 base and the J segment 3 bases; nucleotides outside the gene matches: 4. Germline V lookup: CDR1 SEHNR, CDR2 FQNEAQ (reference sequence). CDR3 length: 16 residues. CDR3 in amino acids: CASSLGTSGTYYEQYF. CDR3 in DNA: TGTGCCAGCAGCTTAGGGACTAGCGGGACGTACTACGAGCAGTACTTC.

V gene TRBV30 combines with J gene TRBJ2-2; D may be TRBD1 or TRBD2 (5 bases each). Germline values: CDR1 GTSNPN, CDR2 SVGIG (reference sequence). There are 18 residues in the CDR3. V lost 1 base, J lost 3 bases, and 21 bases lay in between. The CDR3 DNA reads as TGTGCCTGGAGTGGTGCGTTGTGGGGGACGCGCTACACCGGGGAGCTGTTTTTT. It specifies CAWSGALWGTRYTGELFF.

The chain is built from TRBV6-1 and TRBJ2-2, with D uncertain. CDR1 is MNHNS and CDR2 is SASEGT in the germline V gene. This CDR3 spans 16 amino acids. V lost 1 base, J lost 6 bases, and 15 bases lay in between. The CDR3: CASSEEVGVDSGELFF. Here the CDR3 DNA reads TGTGCCAGCAGTGAAGAAGTCGGTGTTGATTCCGGGGAGCTGTTTTTT.

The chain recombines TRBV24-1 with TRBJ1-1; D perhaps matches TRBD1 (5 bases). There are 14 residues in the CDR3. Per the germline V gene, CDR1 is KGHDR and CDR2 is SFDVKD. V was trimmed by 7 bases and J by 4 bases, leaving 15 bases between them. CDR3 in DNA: TGTGCCACCAGGGAGACGGGGCTGGGCACTGAAGCTTTCTTT. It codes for CATRETGLGTEAFF.

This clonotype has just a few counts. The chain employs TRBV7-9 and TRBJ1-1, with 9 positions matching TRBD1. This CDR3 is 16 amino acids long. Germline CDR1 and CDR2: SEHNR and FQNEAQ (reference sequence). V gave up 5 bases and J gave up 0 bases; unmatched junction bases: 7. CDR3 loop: CASSEADRGMNTEAFF. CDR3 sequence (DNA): TGTGCCAGCAGCGAAGCCGACAGGGGGATGAACACTGAAGCTTTCTTT.

As DNA, the CDR3 is TGTGCCAGCAGCGGTGGGACAGGACCCTATGGCTACACCTTC. Residues: CASSGGTGPYGYTF. The chain links TRBV9 to TRBJ1-2; TRBD1 matches at 8 bases. The germline gives CDR1 SGDLS, CDR2 YYNGEE. V shed 3 bases, J shed 4 bases, and the junction held 5 bases outside the gene matches. The CDR3 totals 14 residues.

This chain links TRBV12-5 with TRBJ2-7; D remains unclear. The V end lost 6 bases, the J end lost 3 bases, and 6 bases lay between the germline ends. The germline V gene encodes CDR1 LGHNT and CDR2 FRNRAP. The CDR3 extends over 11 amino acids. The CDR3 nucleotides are TGTGCTAGTGGCCAGGTCTACGAGCAGTACTTC. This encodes CASGQVYEQYF.